A single sample is the source of the 15 T cell receptor beta chains below, sequenced in a study of post-analysis software for immune sequencing data. Findings and limits, study-wide: TRBV5-6, TRBV5-1 and TRBV20-1 belonged to a set of roughly five TRBV segments that were more frequent in patients than controls.

cDNA libraries of TCR beta carried unique molecular identifiers. TCRdb itself ran the PCR reads through MiXCR, one entry per CDR3 protein. The sample holds hundreds of thousands of distinct CDR3 sequences; roughly 47% are singletons and the top ten take about 1.5%. The antigens of these receptors remain unknown. Sequencing was performed on blood. The receptors here all came from a girl between 5 and 17 years old with multiple sclerosis.

The chain combines TRBV7-2 with TRBJ2-1; the match to TRBD2 covers 10 bases. The germline V gene encodes CDR1 SGHTA and CDR2 FQGNSA. The V gene end was trimmed by 5 bases and the J gene end by 8 bases; junction bases not matched to a gene: 9. This CDR3 spans 15 amino acids. CDR3 nucleotide sequence: TGTGCCAGCAGCCAACGGACTAGCGGAACATATGAGCAGTTCTTC. This encodes CASSQRTSGTYEQFF.

This clonotype was observed a few times. The rearrangement links TRBV5-1 to TRBJ2-4, with 10 bases that match TRBD1. Germline V gene data show CDR1 as SGHRS and CDR2 as YFSETQ. Trimming cost V 7 bases and J 5 bases; bases outside gene matches: 3. This CDR3 comprises 13 residues. CDR3 region: CASSGQGENIQYF. The CDR3 nucleotides are TGCGCCAGCTCCGGACAGGGGGAAAACATTCAGTACTTC. The full variable domain, completed using reference TRBV5-1 and TRBJ2-4, is KAGVTQTPRYLIKTRGQQVTLSCSPISGHRSVSWYQQTPGQGLQFLFEYFSETQRNKGNFPGRFSGRQFSNSRSEMNVSTLELGDSALYLCASSGQGENIQYFGAGTRLSVL.

The rearrangement links TRBV12-3 or TRBV12-4 to TRBJ1-2; 10 bases are a match to TRBD1. The ends lost 6 bases at V and 10 bases at J; junction bases unmatched: 11. The CDR3 has 14 amino acids. The CDR3 nucleotides read TGTGCCAGCAGGTCAGTAGGGGACAGGGGCCACTACACCTTC. Its translation is CASRSVGDRGHYTF.

The chain carries TRBV6-5 and TRBJ2-5, with 8 positions matching TRBD1. With 11 bases clipped from V and 4 bases from J, the junction kept 15 bases outside the gene matches. Germline CDR1 is MNHEY and CDR2 is SVGAGI. This CDR3 region has 15 residues. CDR3: CAGSATGGFGETQYF. The CDR3 DNA is TGTGCCGGCTCGGCTACAGGGGGATTCGGAGAGACCCAGTACTTC.

This clonotype was found once. The gene calls are TRBV6-1 and TRBJ2-7; 7 bases line up with TRBD1. The CDR3 length is 14 residues. Germline V CDR1 and CDR2: MNHNS, SASEGT. With 3 bases clipped from V and 2 bases from J, the junction kept 4 bases outside the gene matches. The CDR3 sequence is CASSDGQDTYEQYF. The CDR3 region has the DNA TGTGCCAGCAGTGATGGACAGGATACCTACGAGCAGTACTTC.

J is TRBJ2-1 and V is TRBV2; 10 positions agree with TRBD2. With 3 bases clipped from V and 0 bases from J, the junction kept 5 bases outside the gene matches. Germline CDR1 reads SNHLY; CDR2 reads FYNNEI. The CDR3 runs 17 residues. The CDR3: CASSDLAGVSSYNEQFF. As DNA, the CDR3 is TGTGCCAGCAGTGACCTAGCGGGAGTTTCCTCCTACAATGAGCAGTTCTTC.

This chain links TRBV27 with TRBJ2-7; tentatively, D is TRBD2 (6 bases). Trimming took off 7 bases at V and 1 base at J, with 11 bases between the two ends. Germline lookup yields CDR1 MNHEY and CDR2 SMNVEV (reference sequence). This CDR3 spans 13 amino acids. This chain's CDR3 is CASTRGESYEQYF. CDR3 nucleotide sequence: TGTGCCAGCACCCGCGGGGAATCCTACGAGCAGTACTTC.

This clonotype was detected a few times. The V call is TRBV9, the J call TRBJ2-5; 7 bases fit TRBD2. This CDR3 comprises 14 residues. The germline V gene has CDR1 SGDLS and CDR2 YYNGEE. The junction had 8 bases not matched to a gene; V was cut back by 6 bases and J by 3 bases. DNA for the CDR3: TGTGCCAGCAAGGCGGGAGTCGGCAAAGAGACCCAGTACTTC. It encodes CASKAGVGKETQYF. Together with reference TRBV9 and TRBJ2-5, the CDR3 gives the full variable domain: DSGVTQTPKHLITATGQRVTLRCSPRSGDLSVYWYQQSLDQGLQFLIQYYNGEERAKGNILERFSAQQFPDLHSELNLSSLELGDSALYFCASKAGVGKETQYFGPGTRLLVL.

The genes are TRBV5-1 and TRBJ1-5; no clear D gene. The V gene lost 4 bases and the J gene lost 5 bases, with 4 bases spanning the gap. In germline, CDR1 is SGHRS, CDR2 YFSETQ. This CDR3 has 11 amino acids. This chain's CDR3 is CASSTDQPQHF. Here the CDR3 DNA reads TGCGCCAGCAGCACCGATCAGCCCCAGCATTTT.

The chain joins TRBV6-6 to TRBJ2-7, with D maybe TRBD2 (5 bases). Trimming removed 7 bases from V and 6 bases from J, with 13 bases in between. The length of the CDR3 is 12 residues. In germline, CDR1 is MNHNY, CDR2 SVGAGI (reference sequence). Here the CDR3 DNA reads TGTGCCAGCACCGGACTTCAGGCCGAGCAGTACTTC. This codes for CASTGLQAEQYF.

This clonotype was seen only a few times. The chain employs TRBV6-5 and TRBJ1-5; possibly TRBD1 for D (5 bases). Looked up from germline, CDR1 is MNHEY and CDR2 is SVGAGI. The CDR3 contains 16 residues. V was trimmed by 1 base and J by 5 bases, leaving 15 bases between them. The chain's CDR3 is CASSYWRTMTDQPQHF. The CDR3 DNA reads TGTGCCAGCAGTTACTGGCGCACTATGACAGATCAGCCCCAGCATTTT.

The chain carries TRBV20-1 and TRBJ2-7; weak D call: TRBD2 (7 bases). CDR1 and CDR2 from the germline V gene are DFQATT and SNEGSKA (reference sequence). The CDR3 loop spans 15 amino acids. V lost 1 base and J 0 bases, leaving 13 bases between the germline ends. CDR3 residues: CSARGGGGLSYEQYF. In nucleotides, the CDR3 is TGCAGTGCTAGAGGAGGGGGGGGACTCTCCTACGAGCAGTACTTC.

The rearrangement uses TRBV7-9 and TRBJ1-2; 7 bases match TRBD1. With 2 bases clipped from V and 6 bases from J, the junction kept 0 bases outside the gene matches. The CDR3 runs 12 residues. Germline assignment: CDR1 SEHNR and CDR2 FQNEAQ (reference sequence). CDR3 bases: TGTGCCAGCAGCTTACAGGGGGATGGCTACACCTTC. As protein: CASSLQGDGYTF.

The gene calls are TRBV3-1 and TRBJ2-7; TRBD2 matches at 10 bases. The CDR3 contains 14 residues. Losses at the gene ends were 5 bases for V and 5 bases for J; bases not matched to a gene: 6. Germline lookup yields CDR1 LGHDT and CDR2 YNNKEL (reference sequence). The CDR3: CASSRTLAGDEQYF. DNA for the CDR3: TGTGCCAGCAGCAGAACCCTAGCGGGAGACGAGCAGTACTTC.

The chain is built from TRBV7-8 and TRBJ2-7, with TRBD2 matching 8 bases. Germline V CDR1 and CDR2: SGHVS, FQNEAQ. The CDR3 consists of 16 residues. The J segment lost 10 bases and the V segment lost 2 bases, leaving 16 bases of the junction unmatched. The CDR3 sequence: CASSLNSGSPREAQYF. Here the CDR3 DNA reads TGTGCCAGCAGCTTAAACAGCGGGAGTCCTAGGGAGGCCCAGTACTTC.